The rows below give T cell receptor beta chains drawn from one sample of a study of blood T cell repertoires in COVID-19. Data came from immunoSEQ multiplex PCR; TCRdb stores just in-frame clones and leaves some out. The sample records roughly 220,000 clones, roughly nine tenths being singletons. Sequenced sample: PBMCs or T cells enriched from blood (not recorded which). The receptor source for this set is a woman in her twenties or thirties who had recovered from COVID-19. CDR3s leave out the opening cysteine and the closing phenylalanine or tryptophan.

j_gene: TRBJ2-1
v_gene: TRBV5-8
CDR3aa: ASSLDPGQYNEQF

j_gene: TRBJ2-1
v_gene: TRBV4-3
CDR3aa: ASSQELAGAASEF

j_gene: TRBJ1-4
v_gene: TRBV2
CDR3aa: ASWGRVGKI

j_gene: TRBJ1-3
v_gene: TRBV3-1/TRBV3-2
CDR3aa: ASSQELPGETGNTIY

j_gene: TRBJ2-6
v_gene: TRBV18
CDR3aa: ASSPDQGSGANVLT

j_gene: TRBJ1-1
v_gene: TRBV19
CDR3aa: ASSNSGSVGTEAF

j_gene: TRBJ2-7
v_gene: TRBV6-1
CDR3aa: ASSEAVSSYEQY

j_gene: TRBJ2-5
v_gene: TRBV19
CDR3aa: ASSFGSRAEGETQY

j_gene: TRBJ2-5
v_gene: TRBV29-1
CDR3aa: SVTVWTGRGETQY

j_gene: TRBJ1-5
v_gene: TRBV6-5
CDR3aa: ATRQGNQPQH

j_gene: TRBJ1-5
v_gene: TRBV19
CDR3aa: ASSPRDRVDSNQPQH

j_gene: TRBJ2-4
v_gene: TRBV4-1
CDR3aa: ASSLLAGVIAKNIQY

j_gene: TRBJ2-6
v_gene: TRBV29-1
CDR3aa: SVAVGTGTSGANVLT

j_gene: TRBJ2-3
v_gene: TRBV19
CDR3aa: ASSIGRGRTDTQY

j_gene: TRBJ1-3
v_gene: TRBV9
CDR3aa: ASSPQQGRNTIY

j_gene: TRBJ2-5
v_gene: TRBV25-1
CDR3aa: ASSEFRGGQETQY

j_gene: TRBJ2-7
v_gene: TRBV5-1
CDR3aa: ASSLEGTGREQY

j_gene: TRBJ1-1
v_gene: TRBV19
CDR3aa: ASSTGGGPEAF

j_gene: TRBJ2-1
v_gene: TRBV7-2
CDR3aa: ASSLRLADEQF

j_gene: TRBJ1-6
v_gene: TRBV10-3
CDR3aa: AISATGDNSPLH

j_gene: TRBJ2-1
v_gene: TRBV6-2/TRBV6-3
CDR3aa: ASSPRRGESYNEQF